This T cell receptor (beta chain) was found in a study of T cell clones after liver transplantation. For the study at large: Post-transplant blood was tracked for graft-donor-reactive T cell clones identified in a pre-transplant mixed lymphocyte reaction. Regarding the study as a whole: Post-transplant, graft-donor-reactive CD4 TCRbeta sequences in blood dropped significantly in most of the 8 subjects.

A note on this clone: Its antigen is still unknown.

Some clones are missing from TCRdb's copy, which holds only in-frame ones; the method was immunoSEQ multiplex PCR. The sample has some 61,000 clones, roughly 71% seen once; the top ten hold 9.7%. With 5 bases clipped from V and 6 bases from J, the junction kept 11 bases outside the gene matches. The CDR3 is 15 amino acids. Germline CDR1 and CDR2: SEHNR and FQNEAQ (reference sequence). This TCR came from a human patient who received a liver transplant. The graft donor may have contributed some T cells. The chain links TRBV7-9 to TRBJ1-1; 8 nucleotides agree with TRBD1. Sequencing used CD4+ T cells from blood, obtained at the 22-month timepoint. The CDR3 coding sequence is TGTGCCAGCAGCCCCCTAGGACAGGGTACCCCTGAAGCTTTCTTT. Translated: CASSPLGQGTPEAFF.